Each of the 20 T cell receptor beta chains below was sequenced from the same sample in a study of blood T cell repertoires in COVID-19. Libraries were prepared by immunoSEQ multiplex PCR; TCRdb keeps only in-frame clonotypes and omits some of them. The table records roughly 180,000 clones, 80% to 90% of them present only once. The sample taken for sequencing was PBMCs or T cells enriched from blood (not recorded which). The receptors were sampled from a man aged 35 to 55 who had recovered from COVID-19.

The chain carries TRBV9 and TRBJ2-3; unclear D gene. Germline-derived CDR1 and CDR2 are SGDLS and YYNGEE. This CDR3 comprises 14 residues. V was trimmed by 0 bases and J by 4 bases, leaving 9 bases between them. In nucleotides, the CDR3 is TGTGCCAGCAGCGTAGGGAGCCCCCCAGATACGCAGTATTTT. It is translated as CASSVGSPPDTQYF.

This clone turned up a few times. This chain joins TRBV7-2 and TRBJ2-3, with a tentative D call TRBD1 (5 bases). Per the germline V gene, CDR1 is SGHTA and CDR2 is FQGNSA. The CDR3 covers 14 residues. Trimming pared 5 bases from V and 8 bases from J, leaving 17 bases between. The CDR3 loop reads CASSPRTGRATQYF. In DNA form, the CDR3 reads TGTGCCAGCAGCCCGCGAACAGGTCGAGCTACGCAGTATTTT.

This sequence joins TRBV14 and TRBJ1-3; 7 bases match TRBD1. The V segment lost 4 bases and the J segment 4 bases; nucleotides outside the gene matches: 7. The V gene's germline CDR1 is SGHDN and CDR2 FVKESK. This CDR3 contains 15 residues. CDR3 in amino acids: CASSRWDRAGNTIYF. As DNA, the CDR3 is TGTGCCAGCAGCCGCTGGGACAGAGCGGGAAACACCATATATTTT.

The chain recombines TRBV7-2 with TRBJ1-5; TRBD1 might be the D (6 bases). Germline loops: CDR1 SGHTA, CDR2 FQGNSA. This CDR3 spans 15 amino acids. The ends were cut back, 3 bases at V and 6 bases at J, with 15 bases in the middle. CDR3 DNA sequence: TGTGCCAGCAGCTTTGGGGGGGGACAAGGTCAGCCCCAGCATTTT. Its translation: CASSFGGGQGQPQHF.

The chain is built from TRBV7-8 and TRBJ1-6; the match to TRBD1 covers 8 bases. CDR1 is SGHVS, CDR2 FQNEAQ, per germline. The CDR3 sequence is 15 residues long. V lost 5 bases and J lost 6; bases outside the gene matches: 6. The CDR3 nucleotides read TGTGCCAGCAGCGACGGACAGGGTTCTAATTCACCCCTCCACTTT. Translating gives CASSDGQGSNSPLHF.

The chain has TRBV7-9 and TRBJ2-2; TRBD2 is a possible D gene (5 bases). Trimming left V 3 bases short and J 6 bases short, with 17 bases between. This CDR3 region has 16 residues. Germline V gene lookup returns CDR1 SEHNR and CDR2 FQNEAQ (reference sequence). The CDR3 DNA sequence: TGTGCCAGCAGCTTCTACTCCGGGAATCAGCCCGGGGAGCTGTTTTTT. This sequence encodes CASSFYSGNQPGELFF.

The rearrangement joins TRBV28 to TRBJ2-1; tentatively, D is TRBD1 (7 bases). In germline, CDR1 is MDHEN, CDR2 SYDVKM. V lost 8 bases and J lost 7, with 15 bases in between. The CDR3 sequence is 13 residues long. The CDR3 DNA follows: TGTGCCAGCGGTACAGGGGCGGGGAATGAGCAGTTCTTC. Its translation is CASGTGAGNEQFF.

The V and J genes are TRBV6-5 and TRBJ1-1, with 9 bases aligning to TRBD1. From germline, CDR1 is MNHEY and CDR2 SVGAGI. The CDR3 is 14 amino acids. J gave up 6 bases and V 11 bases, and 13 bases lay outside the gene matches. The CDR3 protein is CASLRDRVDAEAFF. The CDR3 DNA reads TGTGCCTCCCTCCGGGACAGGGTCGACGCTGAAGCTTTCTTT.

V and J are TRBV6-5 and TRBJ2-2; D may be TRBD2 (5 bases). The CDR3 is 13 amino acids. V gave up 7 bases and J gave up 4 bases, with 10 bases separating them. Germline V gene sequence: CDR1 MNHEY, CDR2 SVGAGI. DNA of the CDR3: TGTGCCAGCACTGGAGGTCTCACCGGGGAGCTGTTTTTT. Translation: CASTGGLTGELFF.

This CDR3 reads CASSQDWAGEAFF. In DNA, the CDR3 is TGTGCCAGCAGCCAAGATTGGGCGGGCGAAGCTTTCTTT. The gene calls are TRBV14 and TRBJ1-1, with D hard to call. Trimming shortened V by 0 bases and J by 8 bases, and 10 bases separated the two germline ends. The CDR3 has 13 amino acids. Germline loops: CDR1 SGHDN, CDR2 FVKESK.

This clone has a handful of counts. The chain uses TRBV3-1 (or the pseudogene TRBV3-2) and TRBJ1-2; D call uncertain. Trimming pared 0 bases from V and 12 bases from J, leaving 14 bases between. This CDR3 has 13 amino acids. The germline V gene has CDR1 LGHDT and CDR2 YNNKEL (reference sequence). The CDR3 DNA reads as TGTGCCAGCAGCCAAGATCGCGGGCGGCGCCACACCTTC. Translation gives CASSQDRGRRHTF.

This clone was picked up a small number of times. The gene calls are TRBV27 and TRBJ1-2; D gene uncertain. Trimming left V 3 bases short and J 7 bases short, with 12 bases between. This CDR3 region has 13 residues. The germline V gene encodes CDR1 MNHEY and CDR2 SMNVEV (reference sequence). CDR3 bases: TGTGCCAGCAGTTTTTTCGCCGCGGGTGGCTACACCTTC. This gives the protein CASSFFAAGGYTF.

This rearrangement joins TRBV10-2 to TRBJ2-1; 9 nucleotides match TRBD1. Germline lookup yields CDR1 WSHSY and CDR2 SAAADI. V dropped 7 bases and J dropped 7; count of bases not matched to a gene: 8. CDR3 length: 14 residues. The CDR3 loop is CASKDYRGHNEQFF. In DNA form, the CDR3 reads TGCGCCAGCAAGGATTACAGGGGGCATAATGAGCAGTTCTTC.

This chain joins TRBV10-1 and TRBJ1-1; no definite D call. V lost 3 bases and J lost 5, with 13 bases in between. This CDR3 region has 14 residues. Germline V gene sequence: CDR1 WNHNN, CDR2 SYGVQD (reference sequence). The CDR3 DNA reads TGCGCCAGCAGTGACGGCCGTAGGAGGACTGAAGCTTTCTTT. As protein: CASSDGRRRTEAFF.

This clone has a single count. The CDR3 spells CASSFGTSGYNEQFF. The DNA of the CDR3 is TGTGCCAGCAGCTTCGGGACTAGCGGGTACAATGAGCAGTTCTTC. The rearrangement uses TRBV7-2 and TRBJ2-1, with 12 bases identical to TRBD2. Unmatched junction bases numbered 1, after V lost 3 bases and J lost 4 bases. There are 15 residues in the CDR3. Germline CDR1 SGHTA, CDR2 FQGNSA.

The chain is built from TRBV4-3 and TRBJ2-1; 9 bases are a match to TRBD2. The germline V gene encodes CDR1 LGHNA and CDR2 YSLEER. Germline trimming cut 0 bases from V and 0 bases from J; bases unmatched to any gene: 9. The CDR3 runs 19 residues. The CDR3 sequence: CASSQDRGPSGTSYNEQFF. The CDR3 DNA is TGCGCCAGCAGCCAAGATCGGGGCCCTAGCGGGACCTCCTACAATGAGCAGTTCTTC.

This sequence joins TRBV11-2 and TRBJ1-2; possibly TRBD1 for D (6 bases). Per germline, CDR1 SGHAT and CDR2 FQNNGV. V was clipped by 3 bases and J by 5 bases, with 13 bases between them. CDR3 length equals 14 residues. In nucleotides, the CDR3 is TGTGCCAGCAGCTTGGGGGCGACCGATTATGGCTACACCTTC. Amino acid sequence: CASSLGATDYGYTF.

The chain has TRBV29-1 and TRBJ2-2; D uncertain. The CDR3 has 14 residues. Germline V lookup: CDR1 SQVTM, CDR2 ANQGSEA. V lost 1 base to trimming and J lost 2 bases, with 8 bases between them. In DNA form, the CDR3 reads TGCAGCGTTGAAGGTAACAGAAACACCGGGGAGCTGTTTTTT. Amino acids: CSVEGNRNTGELFF.

The chain couples TRBV19 to TRBJ1-5, with 8 bases lining up with TRBD1. The CDR3 loop spans 13 amino acids. V was clipped by 5 bases and J by 8 bases; unmatched bases: 5. CDR1 LNHDA and CDR2 SQIVND come from the germline V gene (reference sequence). Written as DNA, the CDR3 is TGTGCCAGTAGTGACAGGGGCGGGGAGCCCCAGCATTTT. Amino acid sequence: CASSDRGGEPQHF.

This chain joins TRBV19 and TRBJ2-2, with 13 bases matching TRBD2. The CDR3 runs 19 residues. With 7 bases clipped from V and 5 bases from J, the junction kept 16 bases outside the gene matches. Per the germline V gene, CDR1 is LNHDA and CDR2 is SQIVND (reference sequence). CDR3 loop: CASTLLTSGTSGNTGELFF. CDR3 nucleotide sequence: TGTGCCAGTACCCTTCTGACCTCCGGGACTAGCGGGAATACCGGGGAGCTGTTTTTT.